This T cell receptor (beta chain) is drawn from a study of T cells in Graves' hyperthyroidism and ophthalmopathy. CDR3 length equals 16 residues. CDR1 is MNHGY and CDR2 is SVAAGI in the germline V gene. Regions amplified from RNA transcripts were the TCR beta CDR3 regions. RT-PCR in the first round (using the HTBI primer set) targeted the TCR CDR3. TCRdb reprocessed the multiplex PCR reads via MiXCR and lists one record per CDR3 protein. Among hundreds of thousands of distinct CDR3 sequences listed, over 15% were seen once. A word on this clonotype: The junction departs from the called germline gene at one end, perhaps through a read error.

The sample was blood. The sequence was collected from a woman aged 45 to 65 with Graves' hyperthyroidism that later progressed to Graves' ophthalmopathy. The chain links TRBV6-9 to TRBJ2-1; D gene ambiguous. CDR3 sequence (DNA): TGTGCCAACAGTTACCATACAGATAGCTCCTACAATGAGCAGTTCTTC. It specifies CANSYHTDSSYNEQFF.